The sequence of this TCR beta chain was determined in a study of blood T cell repertoires in COVID-19. Study in general: The study drew acute and convalescent COVID-19 samples from the United States, Italy and Spain. PBMCs, B-cell-depleted T cells, or T cells were the source of the cDNA or gDNA that made up the material.

Recruited during active infection, patients (from Seattle) were subsequently followed longitudinally. V was pared by 0 bases and J by 4 bases, with 5 bases of the junction left unmatched. Germline lookup yields CDR1 MGHRA and CDR2 YSYEKL. There are 15 residues in the CDR3. In the authors' workflow: From reference gene primer amplification, estimates of nucleated cell counts were derived. Repertoires were generated with immunoSEQ multiplex PCR, while TCRdb's copy carries only in-frame clones and drops some. The V and J calls and the clone size are those of that table, but D and trimming were determined from the DNA. This repertoire shows about 230,000 clones, more than 75% found once; its top ten account for around 10%.

The sequencing input was peripheral blood. V usage is TRBV4-1 and J usage is TRBJ2-7; 8 bases line up with TRBD2. This receptor was obtained from a man aged 50 or older with COVID-19, enrolled during active disease. The CDR3 DNA is TGCGCCAGCAGCCAAGAGCCGGGACTAGGATACGAGCAGTACTTC. Encoded protein: CASSQEPGLGYEQYF.